A selection of T cell receptor beta chains follows, all from one sample in a study of T cells after yellow fever vaccination. TCRdb fed the 5' RACE reads into MiXCR, producing one record per CDR3 protein. This table has around 400,000 distinct CDR3 sequences, approximately 10% appearing once. Sequences were derived from PBMCs, sampled on the day of the first yellow fever vaccination. Every receptor here comes from a man between 18 and 29 years old who received the YFV17D yellow fever vaccine. The CDR3 runs from the conserved cysteine through the conserved F or W. The order of the fields is clone size, V gene, CDR3 length, D gene, J gene, CDR3 protein, CDR3 DNA. D genes are given only for firm matches. Expanded clones get a size class; other rows say once, few or many, or leave the size out.

clone_size: few
v_call: TRBV5-1
cdr3_length: 13
d_call: TRBD1
j_call: TRBJ2-1
cdr3_aa: CASSDRALHEQFF
cdr3_nt: TGCGCCAGTAGCGACAGGGCGTTGCATGAGCAGTTCTTC

clone_size: NA
v_call: TRBV12-3/TRBV12-4
cdr3_length: 13
d_call: NA
j_call: TRBJ2-5
cdr3_aa: CASSVFSVETQYF
cdr3_nt: TGTGCCAGCAGTGTCTTTAGCGTGGAGACCCAGTACTTC

clone_size: NA
v_call: TRBV7-2
cdr3_length: 13
d_call: TRBD2
j_call: TRBJ2-5
cdr3_aa: CASSHDWGGTQYF
cdr3_nt: TGTGCCAGCAGCCACGACTGGGGGGGAACCCAGTACTTC

clone_size: NA
v_call: TRBV5-1
cdr3_length: 19
d_call: NA
j_call: TRBJ2-4
cdr3_aa: CASSFDPGYRRTRSPIQYF
cdr3_nt: TGCGCCAGCAGCTTTGACCCGGGATATCGCAGGACCAGATCGCCCATTCAGTACTTC

clone_size: few
v_call: TRBV27
cdr3_length: 13
d_call: TRBD1
j_call: TRBJ2-1
cdr3_aa: CAIATGLNNEQFF
cdr3_nt: TGTGCCATCGCGACAGGGTTGAACAATGAGCAGTTCTTC

clone_size: few
v_call: TRBV15
cdr3_length: 15
d_call: NA
j_call: TRBJ2-2
cdr3_aa: CATSRGGLDTGELFF
cdr3_nt: TGTGCCACCAGCAGAGGGGGGCTTGACACCGGGGAGCTGTTTTTT

clone_size: few
v_call: TRBV12-5
cdr3_length: 16
d_call: NA
j_call: TRBJ2-4
cdr3_aa: CASGLVADIAKNIQYF
cdr3_nt: TGTGCTAGTGGTTTGGTAGCGGATATAGCCAAAAACATTCAGTACTTC

clone_size: NA
v_call: TRBV5-6
cdr3_length: 15
d_call: NA
j_call: TRBJ1-5
cdr3_aa: CASSLEQGRRQPQHF
cdr3_nt: TGTGCCAGCAGCTTAGAACAGGGCCGGCGGCAGCCCCAGCATTTT

clone_size: many
v_call: TRBV2
cdr3_length: 14
d_call: NA
j_call: TRBJ2-3
cdr3_aa: CASSEAGGTDTQYF
cdr3_nt: TGTGCCAGCAGTGAAGCAGGGGGCACAGATACGCAGTATTTT

clone_size: few
v_call: TRBV20-1
cdr3_length: 13
d_call: NA
j_call: TRBJ1-1
cdr3_aa: CSARGQVNTEAFF
cdr3_nt: TGCAGTGCTAGGGGGCAGGTGAACACTGAAGCTTTCTTT

clone_size: many
v_call: TRBV3-1
cdr3_length: 14
d_call: TRBD1
j_call: TRBJ1-2
cdr3_aa: CASSQYTGADGYTF
cdr3_nt: TGTGCCAGCAGCCAATACACAGGGGCTGATGGCTACACCTTC

clone_size: NA
v_call: TRBV20-1
cdr3_length: 13
d_call: TRBD2
j_call: TRBJ2-1
cdr3_aa: CSTLAGDNNEQFF
cdr3_nt: TGCAGTACTCTAGCGGGGGATAACAATGAGCAGTTCTTC

clone_size: few
v_call: TRBV20-1
cdr3_length: 14
d_call: TRBD1
j_call: TRBJ2-5
cdr3_aa: CSARAGTVQETQYF
cdr3_nt: TGCAGTGCTAGAGCAGGGACAGTTCAAGAGACCCAGTACTTC

clone_size: few
v_call: TRBV7-4
cdr3_length: 14
d_call: NA
j_call: TRBJ1-5
cdr3_aa: CASNRREDDQPQHF
cdr3_nt: TGTGCCAGCAACCGACGGGAGGATGATCAGCCCCAGCATTTT

clone_size: few
v_call: TRBV2
cdr3_length: 14
d_call: NA
j_call: TRBJ2-1
cdr3_aa: CASSEKFYNNEQFF
cdr3_nt: TGTGCCAGCAGTGAAAAATTCTACAACAATGAGCAGTTCTTC

clone_size: few
v_call: TRBV20-1
cdr3_length: 15
d_call: TRBD2
j_call: TRBJ2-3
cdr3_aa: CSARVERGVTDTQYF
cdr3_nt: TGCAGTGCTAGAGTTGAGCGGGGGGTCACAGATACGCAGTATTTT

clone_size: NA
v_call: TRBV7-9
cdr3_length: 13
d_call: NA
j_call: TRBJ1-4
cdr3_aa: CASSLVYNEKLFF
cdr3_nt: TGTGCCAGCAGCTTAGTGTATAATGAAAAACTGTTTTTT

clone_size: many
v_call: TRBV5-1
cdr3_length: 12
d_call: NA
j_call: TRBJ2-5
cdr3_aa: CASSFSQETQYF
cdr3_nt: TGCGCCAGCAGCTTCAGCCAAGAGACCCAGTACTTC

clone_size: many
v_call: TRBV7-2
cdr3_length: 15
d_call: NA
j_call: TRBJ2-1
cdr3_aa: CASSLAMGTHNEQFF
cdr3_nt: TGTGCCAGCAGCTTAGCGATGGGTACCCACAATGAGCAGTTCTTC

clone_size: few
v_call: TRBV6-5
cdr3_length: 14
d_call: NA
j_call: TRBJ1-1
cdr3_aa: CASSYSTGGTEAFF
cdr3_nt: TGTGCCAGCAGTTACTCGACGGGGGGGACTGAAGCTTTCTTT

clone_size: few
v_call: TRBV30
cdr3_length: 14
d_call: NA
j_call: TRBJ2-7
cdr3_aa: CACSPDRAAYEQYF
cdr3_nt: TGTGCCTGCTCCCCCGACCGGGCAGCATACGAGCAGTACTTC

clone_size: NA
v_call: TRBV20-1
cdr3_length: 20
d_call: TRBD1
j_call: TRBJ2-7
cdr3_aa: CSARDPGQRIYEYNSYERYF
cdr3_nt: TGCAGTGCTAGAGATCCGGGACAGAGAATTTACGAATATAACTCCTACGAGCGGTACTTC

clone_size: NA
v_call: TRBV7-2
cdr3_length: 13
d_call: NA
j_call: TRBJ1-4
cdr3_aa: CASSSPFNEKLFF
cdr3_nt: TGTGCCAGCAGTTCGCCTTTTAATGAAAAACTGTTTTTT

clone_size: few
v_call: TRBV6-2/TRBV6-3
cdr3_length: 13
d_call: NA
j_call: TRBJ1-5
cdr3_aa: CATAGTGNQPQHF
cdr3_nt: TGTGCCACTGCCGGGACGGGGAATCAGCCCCAGCATTTT

clone_size: many
v_call: TRBV12-3/TRBV12-4
cdr3_length: 14
d_call: NA
j_call: TRBJ1-6
cdr3_aa: CASSLEGEDSPLHF
cdr3_nt: TGTGCCAGCAGTTTAGAGGGGGAGGATTCACCCCTCCACTTT

clone_size: many
v_call: TRBV19
cdr3_length: 12
d_call: TRBD1
j_call: TRBJ1-1
cdr3_aa: CASRTGGTEAFF
cdr3_nt: TGTGCCAGTAGGACAGGGGGTACTGAAGCTTTCTTT

clone_size: NA
v_call: TRBV5-1
cdr3_length: 12
d_call: NA
j_call: TRBJ1-2
cdr3_aa: CASSSELRGYTF
cdr3_nt: TGCGCCAGCAGCTCCGAATTAAGAGGCTACACCTTC

clone_size: NA
v_call: TRBV12-3/TRBV12-4
cdr3_length: 13
d_call: NA
j_call: TRBJ1-1
cdr3_aa: CASRLWVGPEAFF
cdr3_nt: TGTGCCAGCAGGCTTTGGGTGGGCCCTGAAGCTTTCTTT

clone_size: many
v_call: TRBV7-6
cdr3_length: 15
d_call: TRBD1
j_call: TRBJ1-1
cdr3_aa: CASSPPKAGGTEAFF
cdr3_nt: TGTGCCAGCAGCCCCCCCAAGGCAGGGGGCACTGAAGCTTTCTTT

clone_size: NA
v_call: TRBV7-2
cdr3_length: 14
d_call: NA
j_call: TRBJ2-5
cdr3_aa: CASSAHSIKETQYF
cdr3_nt: TGTGCCAGCAGCGCCCACTCGATAAAAGAGACCCAGTACTTC

clone_size: NA
v_call: TRBV7-2
cdr3_length: 15
d_call: TRBD1
j_call: TRBJ2-7
cdr3_aa: CASRLPGQGSHEQYF
cdr3_nt: TGTGCCAGCAGACTACCGGGACAGGGATCCCACGAGCAGTACTTC

clone_size: NA
v_call: TRBV12-3/TRBV12-4
cdr3_length: 14
d_call: NA
j_call: TRBJ1-1
cdr3_aa: CASSLSRAKAEAFF
cdr3_nt: TGTGCCAGCAGTTTATCCAGGGCAAAGGCTGAAGCTTTCTTT

clone_size: many
v_call: TRBV12-3/TRBV12-4
cdr3_length: 12
d_call: NA
j_call: TRBJ1-2
cdr3_aa: CASSLNRVGYTF
cdr3_nt: TGTGCCAGCAGTTTAAACAGGGTGGGCTACACCTTC

clone_size: many
v_call: TRBV12-3/TRBV12-4
cdr3_length: 11
d_call: NA
j_call: TRBJ1-1
cdr3_aa: CATQTGIEAFF
cdr3_nt: TGTGCCACCCAAACAGGAATTGAAGCTTTCTTT

clone_size: few
v_call: TRBV28
cdr3_length: 15
d_call: NA
j_call: TRBJ2-3
cdr3_aa: CASVGWAASTDTQYF
cdr3_nt: TGTGCCAGCGTAGGGTGGGCAGCTTCCACAGATACGCAGTATTTT

clone_size: NA
v_call: TRBV7-9
cdr3_length: 14
d_call: NA
j_call: TRBJ2-5
cdr3_aa: CASSFKGTIKTQYF
cdr3_nt: TGTGCCAGCAGCTTCAAAGGGACGATCAAGACCCAGTACTTC

clone_size: NA
v_call: TRBV6-2/TRBV6-3
cdr3_length: 13
d_call: NA
j_call: TRBJ2-7
cdr3_aa: CASSYRGLYEQYF
cdr3_nt: TGTGCCAGCAGTTATCGCGGACTCTACGAGCAGTACTTC

clone_size: NA
v_call: TRBV21-1
cdr3_length: 16
d_call: NA
j_call: TRBJ1-1
cdr3_aa: CASSKATDRLNTEAFF
cdr3_nt: TGTGCCAGCAGCAAAGCTACCGACAGATTGAACACTGAAGCTTTCTTT

clone_size: NA
v_call: TRBV3-1
cdr3_length: 13
d_call: TRBD2
j_call: TRBJ2-2
cdr3_aa: CASSQGGTRELFF
cdr3_nt: TGTGCCAGCAGCCAGGGAGGGACCCGGGAGCTGTTTTTT

clone_size: few
v_call: TRBV5-5
cdr3_length: 14
d_call: NA
j_call: TRBJ2-1
cdr3_aa: CASSFGGPLNEQFF
cdr3_nt: TGTGCCAGCAGCTTCGGGGGGCCCCTCAATGAGCAGTTCTTC

clone_size: many
v_call: TRBV3-1
cdr3_length: 13
d_call: NA
j_call: TRBJ2-3
cdr3_aa: CASSQGLFDTQYF
cdr3_nt: TGTGCCAGCAGCCAAGGGTTGTTTGATACGCAGTATTTT

clone_size: NA
v_call: TRBV27
cdr3_length: 16
d_call: NA
j_call: TRBJ2-3
cdr3_aa: CASSGAGLVGTDTQYF
cdr3_nt: TGTGCCAGCAGTGGGGCAGGGCTTGTGGGCACAGATACGCAGTATTTT

clone_size: NA
v_call: TRBV7-2
cdr3_length: 15
d_call: NA
j_call: TRBJ2-5
cdr3_aa: CASSWRGGGEETQYF
cdr3_nt: TGTGCCAGCAGCTGGCGCGGGGGCGGGGAAGAGACCCAGTACTTC

clone_size: NA
v_call: TRBV3-1
cdr3_length: 14
d_call: NA
j_call: TRBJ2-7
cdr3_aa: CASSQGTAAYEQYF
cdr3_nt: TGTGCCAGCAGCCAAGGGACGGCAGCCTACGAGCAGTACTTC

clone_size: NA
v_call: TRBV4-1
cdr3_length: 16
d_call: NA
j_call: TRBJ2-1
cdr3_aa: CASSQWLRSSYNEQFF
cdr3_nt: TGCGCCAGCAGCCAATGGCTCCGGAGCTCCTACAATGAGCAGTTCTTC

clone_size: few
v_call: TRBV7-4
cdr3_length: 13
d_call: NA
j_call: TRBJ1-2
cdr3_aa: CASSGEGRGGYTF
cdr3_nt: TGTGCCAGCAGCGGGGAGGGGCGAGGAGGCTACACCTTC

clone_size: NA
v_call: TRBV20-1
cdr3_length: 14
d_call: TRBD2
j_call: TRBJ2-7
cdr3_aa: CSARPPSGTYEQYF
cdr3_nt: TGCAGTGCTAGACCCCCGAGCGGGACCTACGAGCAGTACTTC

clone_size: NA
v_call: TRBV6-1
cdr3_length: 14
d_call: NA
j_call: TRBJ2-1
cdr3_aa: CASSRKESYNEQFF
cdr3_nt: TGTGCCAGCAGCCGCAAGGAATCCTACAATGAGCAGTTCTTC

clone_size: many
v_call: TRBV12-3/TRBV12-4
cdr3_length: 15
d_call: NA
j_call: TRBJ2-5
cdr3_aa: CASSLNGAPGETQYF
cdr3_nt: TGTGCCAGCAGTTTGAACGGGGCTCCCGGTGAGACCCAGTACTTC

clone_size: many
v_call: TRBV20-1
cdr3_length: 16
d_call: TRBD2
j_call: TRBJ2-1
cdr3_aa: CSALTSGGLSYNEQFF
cdr3_nt: TGCAGTGCCTTGACTAGCGGGGGCCTCTCCTACAATGAGCAGTTCTTC

clone_size: many
v_call: TRBV7-3
cdr3_length: 15
d_call: TRBD1
j_call: TRBJ2-1
cdr3_aa: CASSLMGGQGPEQFF
cdr3_nt: TGTGCCAGCAGCTTAATGGGGGGACAGGGCCCTGAGCAGTTCTTC